The entry below describes one TCR beta chain. Its antigen is undetermined. The data derive from a study of cytomegalovirus exposure and HLA in healthy donors. Study-level information: Inside one of the first data releases sat about 85 million unique TCRs taken from HLA-typed donors.

Study results and limitations: The study designated roughly 150 TCR beta chains cytomegalovirus-associated. Earlier analysis yielded a pattern in which most TCR beta V segments were productive about 90% or about 30% of the time. In a later analysis, an Asian-associated ancestry cluster reportedly showed fewer N-insertions than the roughly 700-donor mean.

The V gene's germline CDR1 is SGHNT and CDR2 YYREEE (reference sequence). The CDR3 has 18 residues. PCR amplification relied on 60 Vbeta primers (plus 13 Jbeta primers). The repertoire was sequenced with immunoSEQ multiplex PCR; TCRdb's copy has only in-frame clones and lacks some. This listing includes more than 95,000 clones. This sequence joins TRBV5-4 and TRBJ2-5, with TRBD2 matching over 12 bases. Near its end, the DNA agrees better with TRBJ2-7, so the J call may be wrong. Sequencing was done on a sample of PBMCs. The clonotype originates from a man between 35 and 55 years old in good health and CMV-seronegative. The CDR3 here is CASSLDPSGGAYTYEQYF. The DNA for the CDR3 is TGTGCCAGCAGCTTGGATCCTAGCGGGGGGGCTTACACCTACGAGCAGTACTTC.